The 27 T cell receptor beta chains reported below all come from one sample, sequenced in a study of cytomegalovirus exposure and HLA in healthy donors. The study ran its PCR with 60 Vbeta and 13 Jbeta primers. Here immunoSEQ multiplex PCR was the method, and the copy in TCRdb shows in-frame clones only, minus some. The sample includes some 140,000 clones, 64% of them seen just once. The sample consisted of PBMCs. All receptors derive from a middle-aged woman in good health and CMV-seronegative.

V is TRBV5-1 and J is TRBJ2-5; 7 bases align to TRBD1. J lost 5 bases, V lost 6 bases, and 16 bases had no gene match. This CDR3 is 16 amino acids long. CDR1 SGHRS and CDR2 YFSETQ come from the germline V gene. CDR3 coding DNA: TGCGCCAGCAAAAATCCAAACAACAGGGGTTGGGAGACCCAGTACTTC. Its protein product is CASKNPNNRGWETQYF.

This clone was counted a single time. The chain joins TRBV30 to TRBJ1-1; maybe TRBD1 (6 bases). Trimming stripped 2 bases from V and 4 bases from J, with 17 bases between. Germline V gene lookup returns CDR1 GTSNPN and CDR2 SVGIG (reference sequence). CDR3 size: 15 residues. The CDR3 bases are TGTGCCTGGAGTCACGGGGGGGGCGCGGGCACTGAAGCTTTCTTT. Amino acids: CAWSHGGGAGTEAFF. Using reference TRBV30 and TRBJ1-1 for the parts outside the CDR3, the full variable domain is SQTIHQWPATLVQPVGSPLSLECTVEGTSNPNLYWYRQAAGRGLQLLFYSVGIGQISSEVPQNLSASRPQDRQFILSSKKLLLSDSGFYLCAWSHGGGAGTEAFFGQGTRLTVV.

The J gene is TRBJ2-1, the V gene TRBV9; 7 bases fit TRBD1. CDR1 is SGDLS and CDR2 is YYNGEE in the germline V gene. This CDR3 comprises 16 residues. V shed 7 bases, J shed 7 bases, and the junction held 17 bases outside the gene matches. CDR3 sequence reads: CASQGVGNRGFNEQFF. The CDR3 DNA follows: TGTGCCAGCCAGGGTGTCGGGAACAGGGGTTTTAATGAGCAGTTCTTC.

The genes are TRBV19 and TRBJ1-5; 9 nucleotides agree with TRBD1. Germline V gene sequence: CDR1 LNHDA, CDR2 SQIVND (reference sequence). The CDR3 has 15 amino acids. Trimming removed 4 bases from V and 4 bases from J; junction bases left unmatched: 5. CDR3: CASSTGTGRNQPQHF. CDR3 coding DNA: TGTGCCAGTAGTACCGGGACAGGGAGAAATCAGCCCCAGCATTTT. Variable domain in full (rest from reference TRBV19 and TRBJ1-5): DGGITQSPKYLFRKEGQNVTLSCEQNLNHDAMYWYRQDPGQGLRLIYYSQIVNDFQKGDIAEGYSVSREKKESFPLTVTSAQKNPTAFYLCASSTGTGRNQPQHFGDGTRLSIL.

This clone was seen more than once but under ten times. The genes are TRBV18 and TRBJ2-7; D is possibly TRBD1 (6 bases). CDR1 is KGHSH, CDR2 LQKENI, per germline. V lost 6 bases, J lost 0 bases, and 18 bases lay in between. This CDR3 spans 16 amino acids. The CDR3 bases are TGTGCCAGCTCCAAAAGGACCCAGGGGCACTCCTACGAGCAGTACTTC. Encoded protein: CASSKRTQGHSYEQYF.

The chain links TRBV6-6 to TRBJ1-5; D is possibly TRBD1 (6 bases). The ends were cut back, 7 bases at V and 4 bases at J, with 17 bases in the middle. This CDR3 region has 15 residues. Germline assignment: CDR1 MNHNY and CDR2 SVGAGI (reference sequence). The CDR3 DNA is TGTGCCAGCACCTTGGACAGAGACAAGAATCAGCCCCAGCATTTT. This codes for CASTLDRDKNQPQHF.

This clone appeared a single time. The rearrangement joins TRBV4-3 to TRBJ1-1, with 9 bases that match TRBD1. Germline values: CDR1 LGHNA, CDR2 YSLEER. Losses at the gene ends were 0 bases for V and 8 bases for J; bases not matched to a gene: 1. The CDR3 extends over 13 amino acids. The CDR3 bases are TGCGCCAGCAGCCAAGAGGGACAGGGCGAAGCTTTCTTT. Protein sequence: CASSQEGQGEAFF.

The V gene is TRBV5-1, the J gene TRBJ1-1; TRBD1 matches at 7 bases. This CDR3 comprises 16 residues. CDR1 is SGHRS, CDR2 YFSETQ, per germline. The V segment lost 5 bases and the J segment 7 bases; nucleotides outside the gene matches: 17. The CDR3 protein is CASSFGVGGSGSEAFF. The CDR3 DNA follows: TGCGCCAGCAGTTTTGGCGTAGGGGGCTCTGGGAGTGAAGCTTTCTTT.

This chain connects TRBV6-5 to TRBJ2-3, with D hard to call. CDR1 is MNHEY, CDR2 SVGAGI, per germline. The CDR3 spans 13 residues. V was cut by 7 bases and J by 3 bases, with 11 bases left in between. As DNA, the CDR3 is TGTGCCAGCAACCCCCCCGGGACAGATACGCAGTATTTT. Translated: CASNPPGTDTQYF.

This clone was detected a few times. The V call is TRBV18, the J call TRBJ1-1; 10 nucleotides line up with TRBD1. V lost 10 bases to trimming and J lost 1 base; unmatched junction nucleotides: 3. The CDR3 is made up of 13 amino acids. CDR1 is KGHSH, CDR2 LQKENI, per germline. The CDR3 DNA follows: TGTGCCACCCGACAGGGGGCGAACACTGAAGCTTTCTTT. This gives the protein CATRQGANTEAFF.

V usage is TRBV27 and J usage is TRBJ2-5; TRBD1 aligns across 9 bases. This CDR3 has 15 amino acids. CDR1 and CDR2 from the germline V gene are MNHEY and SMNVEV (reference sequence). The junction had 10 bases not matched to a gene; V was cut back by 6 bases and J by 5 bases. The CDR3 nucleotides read TGTGCCAGCAGGGCCCGGGACAGGGTAGGGGAGACCCAGTACTTC. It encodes CASRARDRVGETQYF.

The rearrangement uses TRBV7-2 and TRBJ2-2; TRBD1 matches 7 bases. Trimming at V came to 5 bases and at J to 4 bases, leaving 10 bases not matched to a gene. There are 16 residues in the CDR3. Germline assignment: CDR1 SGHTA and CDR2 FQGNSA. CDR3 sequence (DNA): TGTGCCAGCAGCCCCAAGACAGGGAAACTCACCGGGGAGCTGTTTTTT. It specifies CASSPKTGKLTGELFF.

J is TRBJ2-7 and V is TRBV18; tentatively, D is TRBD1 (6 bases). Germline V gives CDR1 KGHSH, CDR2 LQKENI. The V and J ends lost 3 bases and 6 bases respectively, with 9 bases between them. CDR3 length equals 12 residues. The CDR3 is CASSPRGGEQYF. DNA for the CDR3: TGTGCCAGCTCACCTAGAGGGGGCGAGCAGTACTTC. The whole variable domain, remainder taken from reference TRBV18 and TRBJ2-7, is NAGVMQNPRHLVRRRGQEARLRCSPMKGHSHVYWYRQLPEEGLKFMVYLQKENIIDESGMPKERFSAEFPKEGPSILRIQQVVRGDSAAYFCASSPRGGEQYFGPGTRLTVT.

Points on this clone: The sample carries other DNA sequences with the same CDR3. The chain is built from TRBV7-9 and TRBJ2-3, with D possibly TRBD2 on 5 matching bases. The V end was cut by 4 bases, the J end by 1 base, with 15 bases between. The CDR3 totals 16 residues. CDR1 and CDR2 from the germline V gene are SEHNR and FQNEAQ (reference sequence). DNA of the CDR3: TGTGCCAGCAGCTCAAGTTCCAGCGGAGGCACAGATACGCAGTATTTT. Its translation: CASSSSSSGGTDTQYF.

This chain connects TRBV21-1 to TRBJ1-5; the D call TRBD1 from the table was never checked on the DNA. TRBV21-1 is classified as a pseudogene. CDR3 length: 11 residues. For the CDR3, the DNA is TGTGCCAGCAGCCAAAATCAGCCCCAGCATTTT. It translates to CASSQNQPQHF.

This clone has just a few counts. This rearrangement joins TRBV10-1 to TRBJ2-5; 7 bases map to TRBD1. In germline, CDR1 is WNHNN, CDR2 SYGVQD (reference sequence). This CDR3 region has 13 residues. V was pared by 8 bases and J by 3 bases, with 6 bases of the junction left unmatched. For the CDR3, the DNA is TGCGCCAGCCAGCGACAGGGCGAAGAGACCCAGTACTTC. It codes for CASQRQGEETQYF.

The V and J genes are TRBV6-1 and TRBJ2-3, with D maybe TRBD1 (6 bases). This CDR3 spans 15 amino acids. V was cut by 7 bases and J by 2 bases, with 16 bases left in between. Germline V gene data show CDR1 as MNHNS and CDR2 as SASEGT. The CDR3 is CASMRGSTSTDTQYF. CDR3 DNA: TGTGCCAGCATGAGGGGGAGTACCTCCACAGATACGCAGTATTTT.

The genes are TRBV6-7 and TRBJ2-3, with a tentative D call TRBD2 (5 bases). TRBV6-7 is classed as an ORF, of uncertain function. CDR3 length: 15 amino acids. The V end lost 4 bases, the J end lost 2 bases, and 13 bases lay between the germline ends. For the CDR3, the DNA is TGTGCCAGCAGTTCCCGGGAAGTTATCACAGATACGCAGTATTTT. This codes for CASSSREVITDTQYF.

The CDR3 sequence: CASSLSVGQRGHEQFF. For the CDR3, the DNA is TGTGCCAGCAGTTTATCGGTGGGACAGAGGGGGCATGAGCAGTTCTTC. The chain is built from TRBV27 and TRBJ2-1; 7 bases are shared with TRBD1. This CDR3 spans 16 amino acids. Germline V gene sequence: CDR1 MNHEY, CDR2 SMNVEV (reference sequence). After removal of 0 bases from V and 8 bases from J, the junction contained 10 bases not matched to a gene.

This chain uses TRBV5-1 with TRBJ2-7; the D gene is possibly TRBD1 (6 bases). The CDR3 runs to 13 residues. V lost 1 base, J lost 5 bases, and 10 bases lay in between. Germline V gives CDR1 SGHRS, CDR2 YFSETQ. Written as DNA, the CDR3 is TGCGCCAGCAGCTTGACAGGGATCCACGAGCAGTACTTC. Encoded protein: CASSLTGIHEQYF.

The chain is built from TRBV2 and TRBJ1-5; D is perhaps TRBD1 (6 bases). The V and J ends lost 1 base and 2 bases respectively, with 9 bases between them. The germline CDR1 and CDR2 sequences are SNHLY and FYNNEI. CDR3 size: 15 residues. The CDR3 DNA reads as TGTGCCAGCAGTGAAGGGAAGGGGGGCAATCAGCCCCAGCATTTT. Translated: CASSEGKGGNQPQHF.

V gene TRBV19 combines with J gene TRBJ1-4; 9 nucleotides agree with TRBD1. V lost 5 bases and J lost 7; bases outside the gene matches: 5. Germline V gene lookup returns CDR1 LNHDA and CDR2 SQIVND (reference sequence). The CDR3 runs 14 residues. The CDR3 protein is CASSLQGASEKLFF. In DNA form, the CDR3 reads TGTGCCAGTAGTCTACAGGGGGCGAGTGAAAAACTGTTTTTT.

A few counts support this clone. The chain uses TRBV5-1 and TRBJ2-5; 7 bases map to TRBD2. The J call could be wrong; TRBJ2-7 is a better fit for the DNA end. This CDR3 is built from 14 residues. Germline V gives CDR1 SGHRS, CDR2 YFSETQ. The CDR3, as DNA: TGCGCCAGCAGCTTGTCGGCAGGGAGGGACGAGCAGTACTTC. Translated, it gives CASSLSAGRDEQYF.

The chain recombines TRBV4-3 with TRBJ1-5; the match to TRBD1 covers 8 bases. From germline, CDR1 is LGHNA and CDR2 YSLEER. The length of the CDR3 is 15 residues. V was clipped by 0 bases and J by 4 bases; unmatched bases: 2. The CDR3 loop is CASSQDYRGNQPQHF. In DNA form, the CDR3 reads TGCGCCAGCAGCCAAGACTACAGGGGGAATCAGCCCCAGCATTTT.

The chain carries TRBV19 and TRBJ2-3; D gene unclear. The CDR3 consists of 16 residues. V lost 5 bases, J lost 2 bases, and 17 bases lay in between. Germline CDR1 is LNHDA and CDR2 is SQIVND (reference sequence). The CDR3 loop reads CASSPQSLVATDTQYF. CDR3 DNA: TGTGCCAGTAGTCCACAGTCTTTAGTCGCCACAGATACGCAGTATTTT.

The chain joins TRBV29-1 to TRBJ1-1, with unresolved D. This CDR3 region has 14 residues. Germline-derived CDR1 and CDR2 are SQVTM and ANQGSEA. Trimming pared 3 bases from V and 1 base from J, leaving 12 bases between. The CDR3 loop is CSVDPTASNTEAFF. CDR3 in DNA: TGCAGCGTTGATCCTACTGCATCGAACACTGAAGCTTTCTTT.

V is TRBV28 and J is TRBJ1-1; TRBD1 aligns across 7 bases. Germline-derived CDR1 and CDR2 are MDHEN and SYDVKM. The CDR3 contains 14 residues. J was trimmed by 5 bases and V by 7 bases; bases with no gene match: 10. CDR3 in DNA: TGTGCCAGCATCATGGCCAGGGGGAAGACTGAAGCTTTCTTT. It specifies CASIMARGKTEAFF.